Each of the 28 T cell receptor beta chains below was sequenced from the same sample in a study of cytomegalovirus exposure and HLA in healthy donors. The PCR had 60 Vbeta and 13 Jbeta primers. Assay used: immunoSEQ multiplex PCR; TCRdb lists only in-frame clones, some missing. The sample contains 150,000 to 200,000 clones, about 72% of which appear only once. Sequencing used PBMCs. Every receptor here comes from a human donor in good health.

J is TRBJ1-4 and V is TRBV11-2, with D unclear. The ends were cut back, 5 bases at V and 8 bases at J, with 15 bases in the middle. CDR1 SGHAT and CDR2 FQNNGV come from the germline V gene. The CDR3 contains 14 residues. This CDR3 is CASSPITPGEKLFF. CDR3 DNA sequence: TGTGCCAGCAGCCCGATAACACCGGGGGAAAAACTGTTTTTT.

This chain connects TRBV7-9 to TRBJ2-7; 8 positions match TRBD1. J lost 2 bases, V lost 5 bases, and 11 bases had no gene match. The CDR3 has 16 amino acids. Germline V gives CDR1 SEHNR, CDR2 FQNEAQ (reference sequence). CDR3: CASSQSLQGVTYEQYF. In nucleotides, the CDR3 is TGTGCCAGCAGCCAGTCGTTACAGGGGGTGACCTACGAGCAGTACTTC.

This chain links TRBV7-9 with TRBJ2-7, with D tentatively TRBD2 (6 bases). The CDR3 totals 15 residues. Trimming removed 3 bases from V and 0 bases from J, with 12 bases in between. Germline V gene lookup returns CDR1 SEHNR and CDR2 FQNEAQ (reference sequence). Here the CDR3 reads CASSFAGHRSYEQYF. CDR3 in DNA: TGTGCCAGCAGCTTTGCGGGGCACCGCTCCTACGAGCAGTACTTC.

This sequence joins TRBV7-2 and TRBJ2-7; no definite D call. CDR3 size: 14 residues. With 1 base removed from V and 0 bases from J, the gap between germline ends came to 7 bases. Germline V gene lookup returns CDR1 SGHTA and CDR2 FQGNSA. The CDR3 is CASSLDSISYEQYF. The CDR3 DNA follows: TGTGCCAGCAGCTTAGATAGTATCTCCTACGAGCAGTACTTC.

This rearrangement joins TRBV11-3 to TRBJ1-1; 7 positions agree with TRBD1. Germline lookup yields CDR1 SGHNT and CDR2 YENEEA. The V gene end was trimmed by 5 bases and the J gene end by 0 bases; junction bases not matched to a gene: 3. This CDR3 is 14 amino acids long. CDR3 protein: CASSPGTVNTEAFF. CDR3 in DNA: TGTGCCAGCAGCCCCGGGACAGTGAACACTGAAGCTTTCTTT. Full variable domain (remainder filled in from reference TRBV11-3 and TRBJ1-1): EAGVVQSPRYKIIEKKQPVAFWCNPISGHNTLYWYLQNLGQGPELLIRYENEEAVDDSQLPKDRFSAERLKGVDSTLKIQPAELGDSAVYLCASSPGTVNTEAFFGQGTRLTVV.

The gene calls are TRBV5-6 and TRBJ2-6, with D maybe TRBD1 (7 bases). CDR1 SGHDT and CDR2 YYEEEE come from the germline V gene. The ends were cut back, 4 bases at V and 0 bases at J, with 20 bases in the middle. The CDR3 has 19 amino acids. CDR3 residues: CASSHWRRDSYSGANVLTF. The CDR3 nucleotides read TGTGCCAGCAGCCACTGGCGGCGGGACAGTTACTCTGGGGCCAACGTCCTGACTTTC.

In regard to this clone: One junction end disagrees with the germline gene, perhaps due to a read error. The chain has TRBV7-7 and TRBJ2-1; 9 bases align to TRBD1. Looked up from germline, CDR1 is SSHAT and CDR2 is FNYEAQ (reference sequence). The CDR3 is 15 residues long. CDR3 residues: CASSQGTGQYNEQFF. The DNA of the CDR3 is TGTGCTAGCAGCCAGGGGACAGGGCAGTACAATGAGCAGTTCTTC.

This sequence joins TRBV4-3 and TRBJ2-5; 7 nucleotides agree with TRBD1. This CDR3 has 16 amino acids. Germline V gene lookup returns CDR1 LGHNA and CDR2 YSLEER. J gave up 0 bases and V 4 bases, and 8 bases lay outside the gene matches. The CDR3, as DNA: TGCGCCAGCAGCCTACAGGGGAATTGGTACCAAGAGACCCAGTACTTC. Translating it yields CASSLQGNWYQETQYF.

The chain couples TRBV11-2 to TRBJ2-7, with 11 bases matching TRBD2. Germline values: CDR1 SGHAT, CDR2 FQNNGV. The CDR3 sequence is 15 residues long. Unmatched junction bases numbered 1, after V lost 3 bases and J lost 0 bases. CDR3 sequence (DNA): TGTGCCAGCAGCTTTAGCGGGGGGGCCTCCTACGAGCAGTACTTC. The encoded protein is CASSFSGGASYEQYF.

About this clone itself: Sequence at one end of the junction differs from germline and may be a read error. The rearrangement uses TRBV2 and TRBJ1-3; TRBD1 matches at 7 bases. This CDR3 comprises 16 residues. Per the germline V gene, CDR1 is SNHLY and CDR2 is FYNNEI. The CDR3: CASSLTTGITGNTVYF. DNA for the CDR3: TGTGCCAGCAGTTTAACGACAGGGATTACTGGAAACACCGTATATTTT.

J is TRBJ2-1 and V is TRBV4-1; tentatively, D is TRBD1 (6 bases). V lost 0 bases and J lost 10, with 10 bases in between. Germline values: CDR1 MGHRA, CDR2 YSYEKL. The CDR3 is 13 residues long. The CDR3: CASSQDPGHEQFF. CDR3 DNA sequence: TGCGCCAGCAGCCAAGATCCGGGACACGAGCAGTTCTTC.

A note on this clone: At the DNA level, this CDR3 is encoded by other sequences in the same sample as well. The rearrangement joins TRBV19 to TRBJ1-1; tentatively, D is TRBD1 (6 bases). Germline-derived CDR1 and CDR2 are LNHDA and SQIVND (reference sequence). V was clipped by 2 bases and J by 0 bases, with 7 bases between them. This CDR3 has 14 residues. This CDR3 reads CASSITGMNTEAFF. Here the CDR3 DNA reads TGTGCCAGTAGTATAACAGGGATGAACACTGAAGCTTTCTTT.

In DNA, the CDR3 is TGTGCCAGCAGTGGACAGGATTCGACTTCTTCACCCCTCCACTTT. Protein sequence: CASSGQDSTSSPLHF. The chain combines TRBV2 with TRBJ1-6; the D gene is possibly TRBD1 (6 bases). Looked up from germline, CDR1 is SNHLY and CDR2 is FYNNEI. The CDR3 length is 15 residues. V was shortened by 4 bases and J by 9 bases, with 16 bases between the two germline ends.

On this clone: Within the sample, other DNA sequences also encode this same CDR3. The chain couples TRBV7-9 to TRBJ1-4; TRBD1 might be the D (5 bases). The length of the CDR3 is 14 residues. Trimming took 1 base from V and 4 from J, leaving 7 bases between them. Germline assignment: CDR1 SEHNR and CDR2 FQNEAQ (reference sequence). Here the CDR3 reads CASSLGQINEKLFF. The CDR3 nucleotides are TGTGCCAGCAGCTTAGGACAGATTAATGAAAAACTGTTTTTT. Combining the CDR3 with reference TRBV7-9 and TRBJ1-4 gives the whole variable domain DTGVSQNPRHKITKRGQNVTFRCDPISEHNRLYWYRQTLGQGPEFLTYFQNEAQLEKSRLLSDRFSAERPKGSFSTLEIQRTEQGDSAMYLCASSLGQINEKLFFGSGTQLSVL.

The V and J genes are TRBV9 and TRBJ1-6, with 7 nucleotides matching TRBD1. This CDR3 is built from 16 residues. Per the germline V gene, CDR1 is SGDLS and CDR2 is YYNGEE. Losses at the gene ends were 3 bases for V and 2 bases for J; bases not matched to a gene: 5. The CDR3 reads CASSETGDTYNSPLHF. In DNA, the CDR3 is TGTGCCAGCAGCGAAACAGGGGATACCTATAATTCACCCCTCCACTTT.

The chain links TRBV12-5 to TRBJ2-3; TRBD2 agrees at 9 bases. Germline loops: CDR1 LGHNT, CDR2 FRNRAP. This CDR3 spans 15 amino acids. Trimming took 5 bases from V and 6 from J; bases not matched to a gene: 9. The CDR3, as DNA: TGTGCTAGTGGTCCGTCTAGCGGGGTTATCGATACGCAGTATTTT. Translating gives CASGPSSGVIDTQYF.

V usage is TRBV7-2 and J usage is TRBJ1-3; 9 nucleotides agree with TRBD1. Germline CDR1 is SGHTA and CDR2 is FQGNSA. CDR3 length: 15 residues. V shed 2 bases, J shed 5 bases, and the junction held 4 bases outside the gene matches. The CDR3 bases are TGTGCCAGCAGCTTAACGGGACAGGGTAGAAACACCATATATTTT. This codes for CASSLTGQGRNTIYF.

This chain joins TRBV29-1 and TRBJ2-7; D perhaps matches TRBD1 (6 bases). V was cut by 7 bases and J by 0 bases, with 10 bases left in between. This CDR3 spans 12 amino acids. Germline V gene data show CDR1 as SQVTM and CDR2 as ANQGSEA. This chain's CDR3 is CSGTGSSYEQYF. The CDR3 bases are TGCAGCGGCACAGGGAGCTCCTACGAGCAGTACTTC.

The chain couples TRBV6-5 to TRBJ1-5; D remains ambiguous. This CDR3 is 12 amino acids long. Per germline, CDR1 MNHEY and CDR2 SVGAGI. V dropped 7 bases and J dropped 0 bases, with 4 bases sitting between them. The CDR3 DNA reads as TGTGCCAGCAAGAGTAGCAATCAGCCCCAGCATTTT. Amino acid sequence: CASKSSNQPQHF.

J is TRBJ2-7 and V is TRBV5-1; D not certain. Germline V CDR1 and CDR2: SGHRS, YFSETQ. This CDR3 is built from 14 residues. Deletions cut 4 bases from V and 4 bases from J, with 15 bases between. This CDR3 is CASSRSADTYEQYF. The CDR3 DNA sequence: TGCGCCAGCAGCCGCTCCGCCGACACGTACGAGCAGTACTTC. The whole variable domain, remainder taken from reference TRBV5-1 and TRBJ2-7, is KAGVTQTPRYLIKTRGQQVTLSCSPISGHRSVSWYQQTPGQGLQFLFEYFSETQRNKGNFPGRFSGRQFSNSRSEMNVSTLELGDSALYLCASSRSADTYEQYFGPGTRLTVT.

In nucleotides, the CDR3 is TGTGCCAGCAGCCCCCGGGGGACAGGGACCTACGAGCAGTACTTC. This translates into CASSPRGTGTYEQYF. The rearrangement links TRBV6-6 to TRBJ2-7; 9 bases match TRBD1. The CDR3 runs 15 residues. From germline, CDR1 is MNHNY and CDR2 SVGAGI (reference sequence). Trimming at V came to 6 bases and at J to 2 bases, leaving 8 bases not matched to a gene.

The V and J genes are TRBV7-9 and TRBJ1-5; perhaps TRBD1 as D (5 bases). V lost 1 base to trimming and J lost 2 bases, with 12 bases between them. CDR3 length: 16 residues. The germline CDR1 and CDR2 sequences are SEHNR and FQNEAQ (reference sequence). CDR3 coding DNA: TGTGCCAGCAGCTTAGGGTCGGGGGGAGGCAATCAGCCCCAGCATTTT. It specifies CASSLGSGGGNQPQHF.

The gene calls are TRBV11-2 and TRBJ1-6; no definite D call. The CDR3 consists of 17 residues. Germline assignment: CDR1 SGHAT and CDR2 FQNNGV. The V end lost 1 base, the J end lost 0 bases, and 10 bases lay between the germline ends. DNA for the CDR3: TGTGCCAGCAGCTTAGCCGCTAGGAGCTCCTATAATTCACCCCTCCACTTT. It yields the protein CASSLAARSSYNSPLHF. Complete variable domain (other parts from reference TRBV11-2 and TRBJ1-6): EAGVAQSPRYKIIEKRQSVAFWCNPISGHATLYWYQQILGQGPKLLIQFQNNGVVDDSQLPKDRFSAERLKGVDSTLKIQPAKLEDSAVYLCASSLAARSSYNSPLHFGNGTRLTVT.

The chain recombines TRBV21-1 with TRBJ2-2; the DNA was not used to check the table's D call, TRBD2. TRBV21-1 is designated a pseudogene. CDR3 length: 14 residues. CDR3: CASSNPGNTGELFF. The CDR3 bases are TGTGCCAGCAGCAATCCGGGGAACACCGGGGAGCTGTTTTTT.

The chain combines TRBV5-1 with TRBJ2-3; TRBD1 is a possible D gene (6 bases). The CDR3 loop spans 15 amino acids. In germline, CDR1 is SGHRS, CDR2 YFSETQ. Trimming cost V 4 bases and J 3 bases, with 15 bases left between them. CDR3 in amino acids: CASSPRGQGTDTQYF. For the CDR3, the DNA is TGCGCCAGCAGCCCGCGTGGGCAGGGGACAGATACGCAGTATTTT.

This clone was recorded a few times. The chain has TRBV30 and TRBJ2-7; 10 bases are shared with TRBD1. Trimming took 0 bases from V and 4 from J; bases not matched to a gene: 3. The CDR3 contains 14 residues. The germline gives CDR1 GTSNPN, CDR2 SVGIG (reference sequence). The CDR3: CAWSVGTGAYEQYF. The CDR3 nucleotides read TGTGCCTGGAGTGTAGGGACAGGGGCGTACGAGCAGTACTTC.

The CDR3 DNA reads TGTGCCACCAGCAGAACAGGGGGCTTTGGAAACACCATATATTTT. As protein: CATSRTGGFGNTIYF. The rearrangement links TRBV15 to TRBJ1-3; 9 positions agree with TRBD1. This CDR3 is 15 amino acids long. The germline V gene has CDR1 LNHNV and CDR2 YYDKDF (reference sequence). Trimming cost V 2 bases and J 3 bases; bases outside gene matches: 2.

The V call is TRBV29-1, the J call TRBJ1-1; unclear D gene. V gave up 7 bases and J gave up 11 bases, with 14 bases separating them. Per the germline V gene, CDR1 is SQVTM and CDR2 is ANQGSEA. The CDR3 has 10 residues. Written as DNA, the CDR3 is TGCAGCGGCGTTTTGGGAGAGGCTTTCTTT. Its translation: CSGVLGEAFF. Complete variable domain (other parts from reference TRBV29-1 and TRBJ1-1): SAVISQKPSRDICQRGTSLTIQCQVDSQVTMMFWYRQQPGQSLTLIATANQGSEATYESGFVIDKFPISRPNLTFSTLTVSNMSPEDSSIYLCSGVLGEAFFGQGTRLTVV.